Given below is one T cell receptor beta chain in context. The table lists this clonotype with a few counts. The antigen it binds to is not known. Nothing much larger sits one base from this clone, and base qualities are not available. This record comes from a study of T cells in Graves' hyperthyroidism and ophthalmopathy (dated by TCRdb to 2018 to 2020). Regarding the complete study: Peripheral blood was collected at initial diagnosis, before any treatment. The 100 or so discovery patients were randomly split 7:3 into training and test sets. The paper reports TCR Vbeta CDR3 sequencing of 140 or so peripheral blood samples: around 45 ophthalmopathy, about 75 hyperthyroidism and 17 progressor patients. TCR V-J signatures able to tell the groups apart were searched for in a discovery cohort of 90 to 100 patients, of whom over 40 had Graves' ophthalmopathy and about 55 had stable Graves' hyperthyroidism. After blood sampling, hyperthyroidism patients were treated with methimazole at a starting dose of 30 mg daily, and ophthalmopathy patients were treated with high-dose intravenous methylprednisolone. In addition, the study compared T-cell repertoires in thyroid tissue and in blood from roughly six Graves' hyperthyroidism patients. Prospective prediction of ophthalmopathy was tested in an independent validation cohort of 18 to 20 hyperthyroidism patients and some 17 patients who later progressed to ophthalmopathy. Overall study outcomes, separate from this receptor: Most expanded thyroid clonotypes (frequency above 0.001) were also detected in blood, suggesting blood repertoires may reflect thyroid immune responses. A model built on a 13 V-J signature distinguished ophthalmopathy from stable hyperthyroidism, reaching 87.88% sensitivity and 81.08% specificity in cross-validation and 80%/75% in testing. Sample size was not statistically predetermined, and investigators were not blinded to group allocation. In validation, the model predicted progression to ophthalmopathy with over 60% sensitivity and less than 80% specificity, a median of approximately 6.5 months before onset.

Its CDR3 holds 15 amino acids, cysteine through phenylalanine. Only the CDR3 DNA stays, 45 bases, in frame from base 1. CDR1 DFQATT and CDR2 SNEGSKA are derived from the germline V gene (reference sequence). Ends trimmed: V by 5 bases, J by 5 bases; bases unmatched to a gene: 10. In the ophthalmopathy patients, disease was moderately to severely active, with a Clinical Activity Score of 3 or more, a NOSPECS grade of 4 or more, and a duration of less than 3 months. Exclusion was applied to patients with uncontrolled infections, other autoimmune diseases, pregnancy or lactation. Diagnoses were based on clinical symptoms, serum thyroxine and TRAb, thyroid ultrasound and orbital computed tomography. PBMCs were separated from about 10 ml of fresh peripheral blood using Ficoll-Paque density gradient centrifugation. Trizol reagent was used to extract total RNA, and RNA quality was then checked on an Agilent 2100 Bioanalyzer.

The TCR beta CDR3 regions were amplified from RNA transcripts. For the first round of RT-PCR on the TCR CDR3, the HTBI primer set was used together with the Qiagen OneStep RT-PCR kit. Libraries were constructed in a second round of multiplex PCR, after which size selection and purification were performed. Sequencing of the libraries was done on an Illumina HiSeq2000 using paired-end 100 bp reads. From the authors' description of their analysis: SOAPnuke was used to process the raw data, with reads discarded if the reads contained adapters or uncalled bases, had a mean Phred below 15, or lacked an exact constant-primer or identifier match. COPE v1.2.5 was used to merge the high-quality paired reads, and each unique nucleotide sequence was defined as a clonotype. MiTCR v1.1 was used to align the clonotypes against IMGT TRBV, TRBD and TRBJ reference segments. The analysis was restricted to V-J combinations with a frequency above 0.0001, which together covered over 99% of the repertoires. The TCS score was defined as the ratio of F50 (clonal expansion) to E x V (chaos), calculated using BLOSUM62-based TCRdist between CDR3 peptides within each V-J. Welch's t-statistics and random forest reduced 500 to 650 V-J features to 13, which were used in a naive Bayes classifier (R e1071). The public reads were reprocessed in TCRdb via fastp at Q25 and MiXCR, keeping in-frame beta chains. Each CDR3 protein gets just one entry, which takes the most common genes and DNA from the rows behind it. Clone size and V and J calls follow TCRdb, not the original study. This sample is represented by some 500,000 distinct CDR3 sequences; about 16% of them were singletons. 25% to 30% of the sample belongs to the ten largest clones.

Material: blood. The TCR was taken from a woman aged 30 to 39 with Graves' ophthalmopathy. The chain is made from TRBV20-1 and TRBJ2-1; the junction holds 9 bases that match TRBD1. The nucleotide sequence is TGCAGTGCTCCGGACAGGGGTGGGTGGAACAATGAGCAGTTCTTC. Its protein reads: CSAPDRGGWNNEQFF.